A selection of T cell receptor beta chains follows, all from one sample in a study of blood T cell repertoires in COVID-19. Clones were read by immunoSEQ multiplex PCR, and TCRdb kept only the in-frame ones, dropping some. The sample shows 160,000 or so clones, 80% to 90% of them seen only once. The specimen sequenced was peripheral blood. Receptors were obtained from a woman aged 55-75 years who had recovered from COVID-19. Each CDR3 is given with its conserved first and last residue. The order of the fields is J gene, V gene, CDR3 protein.

>TRBJ1-2|TRBV6-1
CASSENFNRGSNYGYTF
>TRBJ1-4|TRBV2
CASRRTGTTNEKLFF
>TRBJ1-3|TRBV5-6
CASSSTSSGNTIYF
>TRBJ2-3|TRBV11-3
CASSLTSGSSTDTQYF
>TRBJ2-5|TRBV19
CASTGTGTSVETQYF
>TRBJ1-2|TRBV18
CASSPQSGTDLVYGYTF
>TRBJ1-1|TRBV5-1
CASSPDSQNTEAFF
>TRBJ2-3|TRBV2
CASSEWSGGANTQYF
>TRBJ1-2|TRBV28
CASTSRGQKRGANYGYTF
>TRBJ2-3|TRBV10-2
CASSRDRDEPDTQYF
>TRBJ2-5|TRBV4-2
CASSQPTGRGIETQYF
>TRBJ2-4|TRBV7-2
CASSLSLAKNIQYF
>TRBJ2-3|TRBV5-1
CASSAPDRGGVDTQYF